This TCR beta chain is drawn from a study of blood T cells in healthy people across ages. Study information: The capture of about one barcoded beta molecule per two T cells was achieved by template switching.

V lost 8 bases to trimming and J lost 3 bases, with 8 bases between them. CDR1 and CDR2 (germline): MDHEN, SYDVKM. This CDR3 is built from 12 residues. Primers used in a second PCR of roughly 6 to 11 cycles were a sample-barcoded 5' primer and a J-beta primer mix. TCRdb re-called the 5' RACE reads through MiXCR, storing one row per CDR3 protein. The repertoire includes 800,000 or so distinct CDR3 sequences, about half of them detected once, and about a sixth sits in the top ten. In this sample, this clonotype turned up many times. Sequencing used blood. The chain links TRBV28 to TRBJ2-1; no clear D. This receptor was taken from a man older than 75 in good health. The CDR3 DNA sequence: TGTGCCAGCTTCGCGGTCTACAATGAGCAGTTCTTC. This codes for CASFAVYNEQFF.